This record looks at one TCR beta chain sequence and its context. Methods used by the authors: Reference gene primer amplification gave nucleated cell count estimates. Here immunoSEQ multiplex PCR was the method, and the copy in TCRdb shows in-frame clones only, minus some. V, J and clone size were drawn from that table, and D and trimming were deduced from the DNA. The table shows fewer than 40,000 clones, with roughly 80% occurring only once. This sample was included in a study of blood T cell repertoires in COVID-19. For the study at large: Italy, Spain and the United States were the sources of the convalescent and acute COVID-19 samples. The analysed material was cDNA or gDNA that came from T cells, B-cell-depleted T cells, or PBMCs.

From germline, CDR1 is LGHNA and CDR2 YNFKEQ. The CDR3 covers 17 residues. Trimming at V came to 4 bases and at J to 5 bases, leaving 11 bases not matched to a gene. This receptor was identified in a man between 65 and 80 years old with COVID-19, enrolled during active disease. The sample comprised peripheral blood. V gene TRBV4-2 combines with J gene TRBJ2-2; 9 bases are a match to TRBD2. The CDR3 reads CASSPGGGAMSTGELFF. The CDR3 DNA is TGTGCCAGCAGCCCTGGCGGGGGGGCAATGTCGACCGGGGAGCTGTTTTTT.